This paragraph covers one TCR beta chain sequence. As yet, its antigen is unknown. The sample comes from a study of neoadjuvant nivolumab and ipilimumab in lung cancer. The study, taken as a whole, reports: Pretherapy blood TCR richness correlated positively with resected tumor richness. From pretherapy to surgery, tumor richness and clonality rose with dual therapy.

The CDR3 contains 16 residues. Germline V CDR1 and CDR2: SGHRS, YFSETQ. The V gene end was trimmed by 4 bases and the J gene end by 0 bases; junction bases not matched to a gene: 9. Sequencing used immunoSEQ multiplex PCR; TCRdb keeps in-frame clones, though not all of them. The data hold some 50,000 clones, with approximately 90% observed a single time. The V gene is TRBV5-1, the J gene TRBJ2-5, with 7 bases lining up with TRBD2. Specimen: blood, collected before neoadjuvant nivolumab, alone or with ipilimumab. This TCR came from an adult with non-small cell lung cancer. Some clones in this sample may be carry-over from other donors' samples. The CDR3 nucleotides are TGCGCCAGCAGCCCAGCCTTAACTAGCGACCAAGAGACCCAGTACTTC. As protein: CASSPALTSDQETQYF.